The clone carrying this T cell receptor (beta chain) was seen only a few times. The data were taken from a study of low-dose radiotherapy and immunotherapy resistance in tumors. Study-wide context: Fractions of 1 Gy went to Cohort 2 every two weeks, for 13 Gy over 26 weeks. Both drugs were delivered intravenously to patients (nivolumab 240 mg every two weeks and ipilimumab 1 mg/kg every six weeks).

This CDR3 has 14 amino acids. The germline V gene encodes CDR1 MNHEY and CDR2 SVGEGT. V lost 7 bases, J lost 1 base, and 8 bases lay in between. TRAV- and TRBV-specific primers primed first-strand cDNA, covering alpha and beta chains. A constant-region primer paired with the V-primer adapter amplified TCRs over about 19 PCR cycles. TCRdb re-called the reads with MiXCR, one entry per CDR3 protein. Among about 12,000 distinct CDR3 sequences listed, 76% were seen once. This sequence joins TRBV6-2 or TRBV6-3 and TRBJ2-6, with D unresolved. The TCR comes from a human donor with advanced metastatic prostate, ovarian, gallbladder or colorectal cancer (not recorded which). This table probably holds off-target reads from a library built for another chain. CDR3 amino acids: CASNVGSGANVLTF. In DNA form, the CDR3 reads TGTGCCAGCAACGTAGGGTCTGGGGCCAACGTCCTGACTTTC.